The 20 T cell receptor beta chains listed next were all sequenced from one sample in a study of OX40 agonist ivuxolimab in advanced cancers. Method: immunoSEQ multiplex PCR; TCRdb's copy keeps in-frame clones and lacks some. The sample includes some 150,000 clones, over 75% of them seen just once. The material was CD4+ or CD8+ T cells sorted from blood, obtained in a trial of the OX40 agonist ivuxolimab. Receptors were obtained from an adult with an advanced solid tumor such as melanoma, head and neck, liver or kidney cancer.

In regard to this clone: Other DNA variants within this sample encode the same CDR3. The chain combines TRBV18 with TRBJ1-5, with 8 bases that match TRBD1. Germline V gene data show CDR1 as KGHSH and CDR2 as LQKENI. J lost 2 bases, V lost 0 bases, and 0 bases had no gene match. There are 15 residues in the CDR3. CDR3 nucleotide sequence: TGTGCCAGCTCACCACCGGGACAGGGCAATCAGCCCCAGCATTTT. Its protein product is CASSPPGQGNQPQHF.

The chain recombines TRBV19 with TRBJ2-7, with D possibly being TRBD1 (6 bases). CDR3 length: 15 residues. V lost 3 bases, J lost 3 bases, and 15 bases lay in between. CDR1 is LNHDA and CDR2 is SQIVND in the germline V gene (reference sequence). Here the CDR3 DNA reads TGTGCCAGTAGTATCACTAGACAGGAATTCTACGAGCAGTACTTC. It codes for CASSITRQEFYEQYF.

CDR3 loop: CASSYWAGAPQETQYF. CDR3 coding DNA: TGTGCCAGCAGTTACTGGGCGGGAGCCCCCCAAGAGACCCAGTACTTC. This rearrangement joins TRBV6-5 to TRBJ2-5, with 7 bases that match TRBD2. V lost 1 base to trimming and J lost 1 base; unmatched junction nucleotides: 6. The CDR3 extends over 16 amino acids. Germline CDR1 is MNHEY and CDR2 is SVGAGI.

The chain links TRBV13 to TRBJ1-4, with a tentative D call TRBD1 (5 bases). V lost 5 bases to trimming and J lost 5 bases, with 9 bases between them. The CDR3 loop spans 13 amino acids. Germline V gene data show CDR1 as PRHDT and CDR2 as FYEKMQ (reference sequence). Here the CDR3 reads CASSQRQNEKLFF. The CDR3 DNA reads TGTGCCAGCAGCCAAAGACAGAATGAAAAACTGTTTTTT.

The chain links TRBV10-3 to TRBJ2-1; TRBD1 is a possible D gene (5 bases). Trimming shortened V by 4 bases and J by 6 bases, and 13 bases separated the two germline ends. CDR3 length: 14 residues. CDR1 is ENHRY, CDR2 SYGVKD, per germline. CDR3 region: CAISVLGQGNEQFF. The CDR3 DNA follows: TGTGCCATCAGTGTTTTAGGTCAGGGCAATGAGCAGTTCTTC.

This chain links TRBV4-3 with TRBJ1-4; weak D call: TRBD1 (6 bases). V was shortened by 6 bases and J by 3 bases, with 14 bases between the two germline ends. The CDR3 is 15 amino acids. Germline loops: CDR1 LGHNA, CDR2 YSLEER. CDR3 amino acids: CASSPGEVPNEKLFF. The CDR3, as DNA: TGCGCCAGCAGTCCAGGGGAAGTTCCTAATGAAAAACTGTTTTTT.

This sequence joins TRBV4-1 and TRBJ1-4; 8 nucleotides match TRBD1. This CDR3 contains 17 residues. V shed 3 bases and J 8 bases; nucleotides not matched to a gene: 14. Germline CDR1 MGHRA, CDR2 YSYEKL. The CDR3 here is CASSHIGRTGKEEKLFF. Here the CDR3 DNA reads TGCGCCAGCAGCCATATCGGGAGGACAGGGAAAGAAGAAAAACTGTTTTTT.

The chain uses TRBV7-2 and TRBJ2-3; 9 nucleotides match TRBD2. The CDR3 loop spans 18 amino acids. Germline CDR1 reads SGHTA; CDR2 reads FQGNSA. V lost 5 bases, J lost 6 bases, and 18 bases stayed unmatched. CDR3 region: CASSGEGRRTSVVDTQYF. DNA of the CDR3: TGTGCCAGCAGCGGAGAAGGGCGTCGGACTAGCGTTGTCGATACGCAGTATTTT.

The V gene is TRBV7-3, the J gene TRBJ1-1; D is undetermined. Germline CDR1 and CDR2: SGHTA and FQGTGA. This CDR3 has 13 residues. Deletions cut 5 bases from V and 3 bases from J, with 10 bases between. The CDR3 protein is CASSLMRDTEAFF. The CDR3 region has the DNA TGTGCCAGCAGCCTAATGAGGGACACTGAAGCTTTCTTT. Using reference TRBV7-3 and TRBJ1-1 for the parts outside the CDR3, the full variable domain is GAGVSQTPSNKVTEKGKYVELRCDPISGHTALYWYRQSLGQGPEFLIYFQGTGAADDSGLPNDRFFAVRPEGSVSTLKIQRTERGDSAVYLCASSLMRDTEAFFGQGTRLTVV.

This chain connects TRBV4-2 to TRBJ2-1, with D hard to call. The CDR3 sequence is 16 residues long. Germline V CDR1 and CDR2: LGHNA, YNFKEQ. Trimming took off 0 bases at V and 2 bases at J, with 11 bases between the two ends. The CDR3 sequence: CASSQESLLTYNEQFF. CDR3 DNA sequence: TGTGCCAGCAGCCAAGAGTCACTCCTGACCTACAATGAGCAGTTCTTC.

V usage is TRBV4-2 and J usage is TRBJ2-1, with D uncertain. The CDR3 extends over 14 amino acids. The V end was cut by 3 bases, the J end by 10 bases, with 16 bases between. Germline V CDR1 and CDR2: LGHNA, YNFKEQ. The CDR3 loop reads CASSHPQEPPEQFF. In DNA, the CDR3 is TGTGCCAGCAGCCACCCCCAGGAGCCCCCAGAGCAGTTCTTC.

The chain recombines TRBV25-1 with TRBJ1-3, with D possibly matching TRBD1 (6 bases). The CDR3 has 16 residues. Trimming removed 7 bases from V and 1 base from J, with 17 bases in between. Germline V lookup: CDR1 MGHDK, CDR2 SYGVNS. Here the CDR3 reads CASIIDRRHSGNTIYF. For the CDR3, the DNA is TGTGCCAGCATAATTGACAGGCGCCATTCTGGAAACACCATATATTTT.

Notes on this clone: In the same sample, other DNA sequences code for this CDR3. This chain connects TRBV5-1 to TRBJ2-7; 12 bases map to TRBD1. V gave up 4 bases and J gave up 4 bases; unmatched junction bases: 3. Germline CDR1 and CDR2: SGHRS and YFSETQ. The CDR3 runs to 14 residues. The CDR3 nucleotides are TGCGCCAGCAGCCCGGGACAGGGGGCATACGAGCAGTACTTC. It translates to CASSPGQGAYEQYF.

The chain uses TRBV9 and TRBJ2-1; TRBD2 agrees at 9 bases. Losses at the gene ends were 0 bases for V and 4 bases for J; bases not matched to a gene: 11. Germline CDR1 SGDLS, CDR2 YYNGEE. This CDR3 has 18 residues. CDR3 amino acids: CASSVEEAGGLLYNEQFF. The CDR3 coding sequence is TGTGCCAGCAGCGTAGAGGAGGCGGGAGGGCTCCTATACAATGAGCAGTTCTTC.

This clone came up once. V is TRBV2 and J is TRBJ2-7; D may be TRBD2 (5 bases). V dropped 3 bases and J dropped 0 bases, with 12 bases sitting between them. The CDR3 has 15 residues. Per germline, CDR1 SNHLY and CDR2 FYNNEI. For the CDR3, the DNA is TGTGCCAGCAGTGACTCCGGCGGGCGCTCCTACGAGCAGTACTTC. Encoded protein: CASSDSGGRSYEQYF. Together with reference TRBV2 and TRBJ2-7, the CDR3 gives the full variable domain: EPEVTQTPSHQVTQMGQEVILRCVPISNHLYFYWYRQILGQKVEFLVSFYNNEISEKSEIFDDQFSVERPDGSNFTLKIRSTKLEDSAMYFCASSDSGGRSYEQYFGPGTRLTVT.

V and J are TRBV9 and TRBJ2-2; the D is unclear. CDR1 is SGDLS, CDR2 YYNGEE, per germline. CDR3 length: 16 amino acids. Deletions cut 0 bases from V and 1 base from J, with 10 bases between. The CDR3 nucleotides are TGTGCCAGCAGCGTAGAGACCTACAGGAACACCGGGGAGCTGTTTTTT. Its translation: CASSVETYRNTGELFF.

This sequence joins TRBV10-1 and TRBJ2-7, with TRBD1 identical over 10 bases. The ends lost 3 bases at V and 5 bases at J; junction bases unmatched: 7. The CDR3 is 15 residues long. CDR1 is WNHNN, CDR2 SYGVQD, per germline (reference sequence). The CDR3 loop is CASSDQDRGFDEQYF. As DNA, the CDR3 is TGCGCCAGCAGTGACCAGGACAGGGGGTTTGACGAGCAGTACTTC.

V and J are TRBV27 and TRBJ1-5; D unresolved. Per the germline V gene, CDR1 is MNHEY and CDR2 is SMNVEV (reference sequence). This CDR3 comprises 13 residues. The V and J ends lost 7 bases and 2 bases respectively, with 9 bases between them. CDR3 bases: TGTGCCAGCACTCAGAGCCGCAATCAGCCCCAGCATTTT. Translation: CASTQSRNQPQHF.

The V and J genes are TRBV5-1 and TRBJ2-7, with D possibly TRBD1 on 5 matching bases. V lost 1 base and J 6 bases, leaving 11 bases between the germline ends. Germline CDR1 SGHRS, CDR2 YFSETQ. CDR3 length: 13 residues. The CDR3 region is CASSLTGGIEQYF. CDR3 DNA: TGCGCCAGCAGCTTGACAGGTGGAATCGAGCAGTACTTC.

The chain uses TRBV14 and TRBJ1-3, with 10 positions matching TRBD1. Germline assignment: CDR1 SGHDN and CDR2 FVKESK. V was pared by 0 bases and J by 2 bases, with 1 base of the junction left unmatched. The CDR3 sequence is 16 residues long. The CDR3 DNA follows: TGTGCCAGCAGCCAAGAGGGACAGGGGACTGGAAACACCATATATTTT. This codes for CASSQEGQGTGNTIYF.